Below are 5 T cell receptor beta chains sequenced from a single sample in a study of blood T cell repertoires in COVID-19. Using immunoSEQ multiplex PCR, the repertoire was profiled, and TCRdb retains in-frame clones only, with some absent. The repertoire holds approximately 27,000 clones, with 85% to 90% as singletons. Sequenced: peripheral blood. The receptors shown here come from a human donor with acute or convalescent COVID-19. The donor label of this sample is uncertain.

The V and J genes are TRBV4-1 and TRBJ1-5; 12 positions match TRBD1. The CDR3 is made up of 19 amino acids. Trimming at V came to 4 bases and at J to 1 base, leaving 11 bases not matched to a gene. CDR1 is MGHRA, CDR2 YSYEKL, per germline. CDR3 amino acids: CASSPRSGQGARSNQPQHF. The CDR3 coding sequence is TGCGCCAGCAGCCCAAGATCGGGACAGGGGGCGCGGAGCAATCAGCCCCAGCATTTT.

Written as DNA, the CDR3 is TGTGCCAGCTGTACCAGGGAAGGAAACACCATATATTTT. It translates to CASCTREGNTIYF. The chain recombines TRBV6-5 with TRBJ1-3; possibly TRBD1 for D (5 bases). Germline V gene data show CDR1 as MNHEY and CDR2 as SVGAGI. V lost 8 bases and J lost 4, with 12 bases in between. CDR3 length: 13 residues.

The chain joins TRBV9 to TRBJ2-5; 7 bases align to TRBD2. V gave up 3 bases and J gave up 3 bases; unmatched junction bases: 5. Germline assignment: CDR1 SGDLS and CDR2 YYNGEE. The CDR3 extends over 14 amino acids. In nucleotides, the CDR3 is TGTGCCAGCAGCGCCCCTAGCGGAGAAGAGACCCAGTACTTC. Amino acid sequence: CASSAPSGEETQYF.

This clone was recorded once. The chain has TRBV30 and TRBJ1-5, with D unclear. The length of the CDR3 is 12 residues. V was shortened by 1 base and J by 5 bases, with 6 bases between the two germline ends. Germline loops: CDR1 GTSNPN, CDR2 SVGIG (reference sequence). The CDR3 nucleotides read TGTGCCTGGAGTGCCGGGGATCAGCCCCAGCATTTT. Its translation is CAWSAGDQPQHF.

The V gene is TRBV2, the J gene TRBJ2-3; maybe TRBD2 (5 bases). This CDR3 comprises 14 residues. Germline V gives CDR1 SNHLY, CDR2 FYNNEI. The V end was cut by 8 bases, the J end by 0 bases, with 12 bases between. The CDR3: CASGWETSTDTQYF. The CDR3 DNA sequence: TGTGCCAGCGGTTGGGAGACCAGCACAGATACGCAGTATTTT.